Listed below are T cell receptor beta chains from one sample, sequenced in a study of T cell changes during pregnancy in multiple sclerosis. Only in-frame clones appear in the TCRdb table, and some are missing; sequencing was by immunoSEQ multiplex PCR. The table includes approximately 44,000 clones, about 90% detected once. Specimen: CD4+ T cells from peripheral blood mononuclear cells, collected before pregnancy. These receptors all come from a female donor with multiple sclerosis, enrolled in a pregnancy study. CDR3s include the opening cysteine and the closing phenylalanine or tryptophan. A D gene is named only where the DNA matches it firmly. Clone sizes are given selectively: once, few, many, or a class where the clone is expanded.

>TRBJ1-2|.|few|TRBV6-1
CASRTTGLKGYTF
TGTGCCAGCAGAACGACAGGCTTAAAAGGCTACACCTTC
>TRBJ1-4|.|.|TRBV5-4
CASSFTGDGEKLFF
TGTGCCAGCAGCTTCACGGGGGACGGAGAAAAACTGTTTTTT
>TRBJ1-6|TRBD1|.|TRBV7-3
CASSPDRGNSPLHF
TGTGCCAGCAGCCCTGACAGGGGCAATTCACCCCTCCACTTT
>TRBJ2-3|.|.|TRBV5-6
CASSLGVIAGDTQYF
TGTGCCAGCAGCTTGGGGGTGATAGCTGGAGATACGCAGTATTTT
>TRBJ2-7|TRBD1|.|TRBV6-6
CASSYETGPYEQYF
TGTGCCAGCAGTTACGAGACAGGGCCCTACGAGCAGTACTTC
>TRBJ2-5|.|.|TRBV25-1
CASSRGPPALETQYF
TGTGCCAGCAGCAGGGGCCCACCCGCCTTAGAGACCCAGTACTTC
>TRBJ1-3|.|.|TRBV9
CASSVEAGSSNTIYF
TGTGCCAGCAGCGTAGAGGCCGGGAGTAGCAACACCATATATTTT
>TRBJ2-2|.|.|TRBV7-9
CASSWGHSGELFF
TGTGCCAGCAGCTGGGGACACTCCGGGGAGCTGTTTTTT
>TRBJ2-5|TRBD1|once|TRBV7-9
CASSLGDRGLETQYF
TGTGCCAGCAGCTTAGGAGACAGGGGGCTGGAGACCCAGTACTTC
>TRBJ2-1|.|.|TRBV28
CASTSGFDEQFF
TGTGCCAGCACCAGCGGATTTGATGAGCAGTTCTTC
>TRBJ2-7|TRBD1|.|TRBV7-2
CASSYQGQGSYEQYF
TGTGCCAGCAGCTACCAAGGACAGGGCTCCTACGAGCAGTACTTC
>TRBJ1-1|.|.|TRBV5-6
CASSFSYTEAFF
TGTGCCAGCAGCTTTTCGTACACTGAAGCTTTCTTT
>TRBJ2-7|TRBD2|.|TRBV2
CASRDRTSGGSYEQYF
TGTGCCAGCAGGGATAGGACTAGCGGGGGGTCATACGAGCAGTACTTC
>TRBJ1-3|.|.|TRBV7-2
CASSHGGQGNTIYF
TGTGCCAGCAGCCATGGAGGACAGGGAAACACCATATATTTT
>TRBJ2-3|.|.|TRBV20-1
CSASPSDTQYF
TGCAGTGCTAGTCCTTCAGATACGCAGTATTTT
>TRBJ1-3|.|.|TRBV5-5
CASSSGGSGNTIYF
TGTGCCAGCAGTTCCGGGGGCTCTGGAAACACCATATATTTT
>TRBJ2-3|TRBD2|.|TRBV9
CASSVEAGVSTDTQYF
TGTGCCAGCAGCGTAGAGGCGGGGGTAAGCACAGATACGCAGTATTTT
>TRBJ2-3|TRBD2|.|TRBV10-1
CASSSASGLYTDTQYF
TGCGCCAGCAGTTCGGCTAGCGGGTTATACACAGATACGCAGTATTTT
>TRBJ1-1|.|.|TRBV4-1
CASSLQGSAGLNTEAFF
TGCGCCAGCAGCCTCCAGGGCTCGGCAGGCCTCAACACTGAAGCTTTCTTT
>TRBJ1-2|.|.|TRBV7-2
CASSLGNLRGANGYTF
TGTGCCAGCAGCCTGGGGAATTTAAGGGGCGCGAATGGCTACACCTTC
>TRBJ1-2|.|.|TRBV7-2
CASSYNRNYGYTF
TGTGCCAGCAGCTACAACAGAAACTATGGCTACACCTTC
>TRBJ2-5|.|.|TRBV2
CASSEEGAARETQYF
TGTGCCAGCAGTGAGGAGGGGGCCGCCCGGGAGACCCAGTACTTC
>TRBJ2-7|.|.|TRBV5-6
CASSPPTSYEQYF
TGTGCCAGCAGCCCCCCTACCTCCTACGAGCAGTACTTC
>TRBJ1-5|TRBD1|.|TRBV7-9
CASSIQTGGSGQPQHF
TGTGCCAGCAGCATACAGACAGGGGGCTCAGGTCAGCCCCAGCATTTT
>TRBJ2-7|.|.|TRBV7-9
CASSPPGLPSYEQYF
TGTGCCAGCAGCCCGCCCGGACTCCCCAGCTACGAGCAGTACTTC
>TRBJ1-1|.|.|TRBV10-3
CAIRWSSPNTEAFF
TGTGCCATTCGGTGGTCGAGCCCGAACACTGAAGCTTTCTTT
>TRBJ2-5|TRBD1|.|TRBV7-7
CASSQGVETQYF
TGTGCTAGCAGCCAGGGGGTCGAGACCCAGTACTTC
>TRBJ1-6|TRBD1|once|TRBV5-1
CASQRQGSSPLHF
TGCGCCAGCCAAAGACAGGGAAGTTCACCCCTCCACTTT
>TRBJ2-7|TRBD1|.|TRBV5-1
CASSLAGTGALYEQYF
TGCGCCAGCAGCTTGGCCGGGACAGGGGCCCTCTACGAGCAGTACTTC
>TRBJ1-1|.|.|TRBV10-3
CAINPTGTTEAFF
TGTGCCATCAACCCGACAGGAACAACTGAAGCTTTCTTT
>TRBJ2-7|TRBD1|.|TRBV9
CASSGGDREEDEQYF
TGTGCCAGCAGCGGTGGGGACAGGGAGGAGGACGAGCAGTACTTC
>TRBJ1-2|.|.|TRBV19
CASSMRDYGYTF
TGTGCCAGTAGTATGAGAGATTATGGCTACACCTTC
>TRBJ1-1|.|.|TRBV18
CASSPRDTISSEAFF
TGTGCCAGCTCACCTAGGGACACCATCAGCTCTGAAGCTTTCTTT
>TRBJ1-4|.|.|TRBV9
CASSGPGGDGNEKLFF
TGTGCCAGCAGCGGGCCGGGGGGGGATGGTAATGAAAAACTGTTTTTT
>TRBJ1-2|.|.|TRBV16
CASSHRGANYGYTF
TGTGCCAGCAGCCATCGGGGAGCCAACTATGGCTACACCTTC
>TRBJ1-1|.|.|TRBV7-3
CASSPVRNTEAFF
TGTGCCAGCAGCCCTGTCAGGAACACTGAAGCTTTCTTT